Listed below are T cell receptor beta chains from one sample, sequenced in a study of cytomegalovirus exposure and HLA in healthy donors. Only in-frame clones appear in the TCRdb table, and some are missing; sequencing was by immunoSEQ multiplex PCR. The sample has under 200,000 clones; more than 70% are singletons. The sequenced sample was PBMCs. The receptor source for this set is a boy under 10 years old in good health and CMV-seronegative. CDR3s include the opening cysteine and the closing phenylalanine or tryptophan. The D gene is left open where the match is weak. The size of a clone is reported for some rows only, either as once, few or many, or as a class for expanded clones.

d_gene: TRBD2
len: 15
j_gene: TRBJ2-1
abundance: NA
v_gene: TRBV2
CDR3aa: CASSEARETRHEQFF
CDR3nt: TGTGCCAGCAGTGAAGCGCGGGAGACCCGGCATGAGCAGTTCTTC

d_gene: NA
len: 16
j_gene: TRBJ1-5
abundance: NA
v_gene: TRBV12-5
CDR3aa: CASATGGMYSNQPQHF
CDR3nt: TGTGCTAGTGCTACCGGGGGGATGTATAGCAATCAGCCCCAGCATTTT

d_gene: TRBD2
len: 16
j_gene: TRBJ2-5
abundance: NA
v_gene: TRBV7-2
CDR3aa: CASSSGLAGGFETQYF
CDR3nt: TGTGCCAGCAGCTCCGGACTAGCGGGAGGGTTTGAGACCCAGTACTTC

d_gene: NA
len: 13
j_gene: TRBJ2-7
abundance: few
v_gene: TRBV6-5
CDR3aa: CASSYQVSYEQYF
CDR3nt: TGTGCCAGCAGTTACCAGGTCTCCTACGAGCAGTACTTC

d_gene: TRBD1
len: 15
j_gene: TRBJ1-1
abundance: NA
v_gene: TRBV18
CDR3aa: CASSLLQGRNNEAFF
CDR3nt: TGTGCCAGCTCACTACTACAGGGGCGCAACAATGAAGCTTTCTTT

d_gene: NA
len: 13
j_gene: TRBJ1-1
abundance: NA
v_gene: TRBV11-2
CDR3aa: CASSLGPGTEAFF
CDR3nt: TGTGCCAGCAGCTTAGGCCCGGGCACTGAAGCTTTCTTT

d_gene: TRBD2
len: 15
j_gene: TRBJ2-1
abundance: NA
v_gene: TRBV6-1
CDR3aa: CASNPGLAGYNEQFF
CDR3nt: TGTGCCAGCAATCCGGGACTAGCGGGGTACAATGAGCAGTTCTTC

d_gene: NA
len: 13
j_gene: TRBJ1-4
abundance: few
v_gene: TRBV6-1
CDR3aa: CAGSGGSEEKLFF
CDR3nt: TGTGCCGGGAGCGGGGGGTCGGAAGAAAAACTGTTTTTT

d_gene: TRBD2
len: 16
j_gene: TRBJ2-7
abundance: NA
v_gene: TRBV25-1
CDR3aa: CASSERGRLAGAEQYF
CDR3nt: TGTGCCAGCAGTGAAAGGGGCCGGCTAGCGGGAGCCGAGCAGTACTTC

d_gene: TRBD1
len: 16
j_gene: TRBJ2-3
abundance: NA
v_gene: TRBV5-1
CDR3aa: CASSPRTGDRTDTQYF
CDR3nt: TGCGCCAGCAGCCCCCGGACAGGGGACCGCACAGATACGCAGTATTTT

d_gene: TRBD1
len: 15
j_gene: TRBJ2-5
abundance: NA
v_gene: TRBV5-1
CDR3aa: CASSLYTGGGYTQYF
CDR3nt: TGCGCCAGCAGCTTGTATACAGGGGGAGGATATACCCAGTACTTC

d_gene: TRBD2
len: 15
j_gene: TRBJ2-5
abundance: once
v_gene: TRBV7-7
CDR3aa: CASSLGVAGVETQYF
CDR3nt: TGTGCCAGCAGCTTAGGAGTAGCGGGAGTTGAGACCCAGTACTTC